Listed here are 25 T cell receptor beta chains from one sample, sequenced in a study of blood T cell repertoires in COVID-19. Clones were sequenced by immunoSEQ multiplex PCR, and TCRdb holds only the in-frame ones, with some missing. This repertoire shows some 250,000 clones, approximately 81% found once; its top ten account for 6% to 9.5%. Sequencing was done on a sample of peripheral blood. The receptors come from a woman of 80 years or more with acute or convalescent COVID-19.

The CDR3 sequence: CASSQGQSNEKLFF. The CDR3 bases are TGTGCCAGCAGCCAGGGACAGTCTAATGAAAAACTGTTTTTT. The chain couples TRBV7-9 to TRBJ1-4, with TRBD1 matching over 7 bases. The germline gives CDR1 SEHNR, CDR2 FQNEAQ (reference sequence). V shed 5 bases, J shed 3 bases, and the junction held 3 bases outside the gene matches. The CDR3 spans 14 residues.

This rearrangement joins TRBV12-5 to TRBJ2-3, with 8 nucleotides matching TRBD2. This CDR3 spans 15 amino acids. Germline values: CDR1 LGHNT, CDR2 FRNRAP. The V and J ends lost 8 bases and 4 bases, in that order; junction bases with no gene match: 11. CDR3 residues: CASSSTGGAADTQYF. CDR3 in DNA: TGTGCTAGTTCCTCCACCGGGGGGGCGGCAGATACGCAGTATTTT. Supplemented by reference TRBV12-5 and TRBJ2-3, the full variable domain reads DARVTQTPRHKVTEMGQEVTMRCQPILGHNTVFWYRQTMMQGLELLAYFRNRAPLDDSGMPKDRFSAEMPDATLATLKIQPSEPRDSAVYFCASSSTGGAADTQYFGPGTRLTVL.

The V and J genes are TRBV27 and TRBJ1-6, with 8 bases matching TRBD1. The germline V gene has CDR1 MNHEY and CDR2 SMNVEV (reference sequence). V trimming: 8 bases; J trimming: 9 bases; junction bases outside the gene matches: 9. The CDR3 totals 14 residues. CDR3 protein: CASSHGQGASPLHF. In nucleotides, the CDR3 is TGTGCCAGCTCCCACGGACAGGGAGCTTCACCCCTCCACTTT.

V is TRBV27 and J is TRBJ2-7; 9 bases align to TRBD2. Germline V gene data show CDR1 as MNHEY and CDR2 as SMNVEV (reference sequence). J was trimmed by 2 bases and V by 5 bases; bases with no gene match: 10. CDR3 length equals 16 residues. The CDR3 region is CASSALVAGVAYEQYF. Written as DNA, the CDR3 is TGTGCCAGCAGTGCCCTCGTAGCGGGAGTGGCCTACGAGCAGTACTTC.

The chain joins TRBV7-6 to TRBJ1-2; TRBD1 aligns across 7 bases. The CDR3 extends over 12 amino acids. Trimming removed 9 bases from V and 6 bases from J; junction bases left unmatched: 7. Per the germline V gene, CDR1 is SGHVS and CDR2 is FNYEAQ. The CDR3 protein is CARAEQGNGYTF. CDR3 coding DNA: TGTGCCAGGGCGGAACAGGGGAATGGCTACACCTTC.

This sequence joins TRBV12-2 and TRBJ1-6; the DNA was not used to check the table's D call, TRBD1. TRBV12-2 constitutes a pseudogene. The CDR3 contains 17 residues. DNA for the CDR3: TGTGCAAGTCGCTTAGCGCTGAGACAGGGGCCGAATTCACCCCTCCACTTT. Its translation is CASRLALRQGPNSPLHF.

V usage is TRBV6-5 and J usage is TRBJ1-1, with D possibly TRBD1 on 5 matching bases. The germline V and J ends were trimmed by 1 base and 7 bases, with 10 bases remaining between them. The CDR3 has 13 residues. Germline loops: CDR1 MNHEY, CDR2 SVGAGI. This CDR3 reads CASSYYRHGEAFF. DNA for the CDR3: TGTGCCAGCAGTTACTACAGGCATGGTGAAGCTTTCTTT.

The rearrangement links TRBV9 to TRBJ2-3; 7 bases line up with TRBD2. Losses at the gene ends were 0 bases for V and 0 bases for J; bases not matched to a gene: 10. The germline V gene has CDR1 SGDLS and CDR2 YYNGEE. This CDR3 is built from 18 residues. The CDR3 DNA is TGTGCCAGCAGCGTAGGAGGGATAGCGGGCCCTAGCACAGATACGCAGTATTTT. Translation gives CASSVGGIAGPSTDTQYF.

The chain joins TRBV29-1 to TRBJ1-1, with D hard to call. CDR3 length: 12 amino acids. V lost 3 bases, J lost 1 base, and 6 bases lay in between. Germline CDR1 reads SQVTM; CDR2 reads ANQGSEA. CDR3 in amino acids: CSVESGNTEAFF. The CDR3 DNA is TGCAGCGTTGAGTCAGGGAACACTGAAGCTTTCTTT.

The chain combines TRBV2 with TRBJ1-3; no firm D call. In germline, CDR1 is SNHLY, CDR2 FYNNEI. V was clipped by 7 bases and J by 0 bases, with 10 bases between them. CDR3 length: 14 amino acids. CDR3 protein: CASKMVASGNTIYF. CDR3 nucleotide sequence: TGTGCCAGCAAAATGGTGGCCTCTGGAAACACCATATATTTT.

This chain uses TRBV11-3 with TRBJ1-4; 8 bases fit TRBD1. The CDR3 sequence is 14 residues long. CDR1 and CDR2 (germline): SGHNT, YENEEA. The V segment lost 5 bases and the J segment 8 bases; nucleotides outside the gene matches: 7. CDR3 in amino acids: CASSRRDRYEKLFF. DNA of the CDR3: TGTGCCAGCAGCCGAAGGGACAGGTACGAAAAACTGTTTTTT.

The V gene is TRBV21-1, the J gene TRBJ1-6; TRBD1 was called by the table and not checked on the DNA. TRBV21-1 is deemed a pseudogene. The CDR3 is 17 residues long. CDR3 DNA: TGTGCCAGCAGCAAATTGAGGGGACAGGCCAATAATTCACCCCTCCACTTT. It translates to CASSKLRGQANNSPLHF.

Regarding this clone: Other DNA sequences in the same sample also yield this CDR3. This rearrangement joins TRBV5-1 to TRBJ1-1; D not certain. V lost 1 base and J 7 bases, leaving 8 bases between the germline ends. From germline, CDR1 is SGHRS and CDR2 YFSETQ. This CDR3 spans 12 amino acids. In nucleotides, the CDR3 is TGCGCCAGCAGCTTGCGGGGTGATGAAGCTTTCTTT. Its translation is CASSLRGDEAFF.

The CDR3 is CASSQWTGGEQYF. The CDR3 nucleotides are TGTGCCAGCAGCCAGTGGACAGGGGGCGAGCAGTACTTC. The V and J genes are TRBV7-2 and TRBJ2-7; 10 bases are a match to TRBD1. There are 13 residues in the CDR3. Germline trimming cut 5 bases from V and 6 bases from J; bases unmatched to any gene: 4. Per germline, CDR1 SGHTA and CDR2 FQGNSA.

This clone has just a few counts. The rearrangement uses TRBV19 and TRBJ2-3, with TRBD1 matching 9 bases. V lost 5 bases, J lost 3 bases, and 12 bases stayed unmatched. Germline V gives CDR1 LNHDA, CDR2 SQIVND (reference sequence). This CDR3 spans 17 amino acids. The CDR3 loop reads CASSAGPGTGPTDTQYF. In DNA form, the CDR3 reads TGTGCCAGTAGTGCTGGCCCCGGGACAGGGCCAACAGATACGCAGTATTTT.

V gene TRBV7-9 combines with J gene TRBJ2-2, with D tentatively TRBD2 (6 bases). Per germline, CDR1 SEHNR and CDR2 FQNEAQ (reference sequence). This CDR3 comprises 17 residues. V dropped 3 bases and J dropped 1 base, with 15 bases sitting between them. DNA of the CDR3: TGTGCCAGCAGCTTCTTCGGGAGTAACGGGAACACCGGGGAGCTGTTTTTT. This translates into CASSFFGSNGNTGELFF. Complete variable domain (other parts from reference TRBV7-9 and TRBJ2-2): DTGVSQNPRHKITKRGQNVTFRCDPISEHNRLYWYRQTLGQGPEFLTYFQNEAQLEKSRLLSDRFSAERPKGSFSTLEIQRTEQGDSAMYLCASSFFGSNGNTGELFFGEGSRLTVL.

This chain connects TRBV27 to TRBJ2-2; TRBD2 is a possible D gene (7 bases). Germline assignment: CDR1 MNHEY and CDR2 SMNVEV (reference sequence). The CDR3 spans 15 residues. V was clipped by 6 bases and J by 5 bases, with 16 bases between them. This chain's CDR3 is CASRGGGSGTGELFF. DNA for the CDR3: TGTGCCAGCAGGGGCGGGGGCAGTGGGACCGGGGAGCTGTTTTTT.

The chain uses TRBV4-1 and TRBJ2-3, with 9 bases matching TRBD2. CDR3 length equals 16 residues. The V gene end was trimmed by 4 bases and the J gene end by 5 bases; junction bases not matched to a gene: 10. In germline, CDR1 is MGHRA, CDR2 YSYEKL. CDR3 nucleotides: TGCGCCAGCAGCCTTGTGGCGGGGGGGCAGGTAGATACGCAGTATTTT. It yields the protein CASSLVAGGQVDTQYF.

V is TRBV6-1 and J is TRBJ2-2, with TRBD2 identical over 8 bases. The CDR3 spans 18 residues. Germline V gives CDR1 MNHNS, CDR2 SASEGT. Unmatched junction bases numbered 8, after V lost 1 base and J lost 1 base. CDR3 nucleotides: TGTGCCAGCAGTGAAGGCCGAGCGGGGGCCGTGAACACCGGGGAGCTGTTTTTT. This codes for CASSEGRAGAVNTGELFF.

The J gene is TRBJ1-5, the V gene TRBV24-1; no reliable D call. V dropped 4 bases and J dropped 0 bases, with 6 bases sitting between them. CDR3 length equals 14 residues. Germline V CDR1 and CDR2: KGHDR, SFDVKD. The CDR3 nucleotides are TGTGCCACCAGTGAAACTTATAGCAATCAGCCCCAGCATTTT. Amino acid sequence: CATSETYSNQPQHF.

The CDR3 DNA is TGTGCCAGCAGCTTAGGGGGGACTACTAATGAAAAACTGTTTTTT. It translates to CASSLGGTTNEKLFF. This chain uses TRBV7-9 with TRBJ1-4; TRBD1 is a possible D gene (5 bases). CDR1 SEHNR and CDR2 FQNEAQ come from the germline V gene (reference sequence). V was clipped by 1 base and J by 2 bases, with 8 bases between them. This CDR3 has 15 residues.

The chain joins TRBV19 to TRBJ2-1; 16 bases line up with TRBD2. J lost 2 bases, V lost 7 bases, and 5 bases had no gene match. CDR3 length: 17 amino acids. The germline V gene encodes CDR1 LNHDA and CDR2 SQIVND (reference sequence). CDR3 amino acids: CASTPGLAGGPYNEQFF. CDR3 sequence (DNA): TGTGCCAGTACCCCGGGACTAGCGGGGGGGCCCTACAATGAGCAGTTCTTC.

The CDR3: CASSVRQGRLNYGYTF. CDR3 coding DNA: TGTGCCAGCAGCGTTAGACAGGGTCGGCTAAACTATGGCTACACCTTC. This sequence joins TRBV2 and TRBJ1-2, with 7 bases fitting TRBD1. Germline CDR1 is SNHLY and CDR2 is FYNNEI. V trimming: 6 bases; J trimming: 2 bases; junction bases outside the gene matches: 12. The CDR3 spans 16 residues.

The CDR3 nucleotides are TGTGCCAGCTCACCGTCCAGTGGAAACACCATATATTTT. This translates into CASSPSSGNTIYF. V usage is TRBV18 and J usage is TRBJ1-3; D remains ambiguous. The CDR3 spans 13 residues. V dropped 3 bases and J dropped 3 bases, with 6 bases sitting between them. Germline CDR1 is KGHSH and CDR2 is LQKENI.

The chain uses TRBV19 and TRBJ1-5; 10 positions match TRBD1. This CDR3 is built from 20 residues. Germline V gene sequence: CDR1 LNHDA, CDR2 SQIVND (reference sequence). Trimming cost V 3 bases and J 2 bases; bases outside gene matches: 16. CDR3 DNA sequence: TGTGCCAGTAGTATCCTACCCAAGACAGGGGGCGGAGGGGGCAATCAGCCCCAGCATTTT. This codes for CASSILPKTGGGGGNQPQHF.